The 14 T cell receptor beta chains below were found in one sample sequenced in a study of cytomegalovirus exposure and HLA in healthy donors (dated by TCRdb to between 2016 and 2019). Library preparation was by the immunoSEQ multiplex PCR assay. A mixture of 60 forward primers for TCR Vbeta segments and 13 reverse primers for TCR Jbeta segments was used in the multiplex PCR. What TCRdb holds here is the immuneACCESS table cut down to in-frame rearrangements. Part of the clones is not present; checked against another copy, under half of the missing clones reflect an unresolved V gene, and the others are unexplained. The data table for this sample lists some 180,000 clones. Of the sample, almost 6.5% falls within the top ten clones. Sequencing used PBMCs. The receptors here all came from a man younger than 45 in good health and CMV-seronegative.

The chain joins TRBV4-3 to TRBJ2-7; 7 bases match TRBD1. The CDR3 contains 16 residues. The germline V gene encodes CDR1 LGHNA and CDR2 YSLEER. With 0 bases clipped from V and 1 base from J, the junction kept 6 bases outside the gene matches. DNA of the CDR3: TGCGCCAGCAGCCAAGATCGGCAGGGGGTATCCTACGAGCAGTACTTC. This codes for CASSQDRQGVSYEQYF.

This chain links TRBV30 with TRBJ1-5; D is unresolved. The CDR3 extends over 13 amino acids. Germline CDR1 GTSNPN, CDR2 SVGIG (reference sequence). Trimming took 5 bases from V and 6 from J, leaving 14 bases between them. The chain's CDR3 is CAWRGLPGQPQHF. The CDR3 bases are TGTGCCTGGCGAGGCCTCCCCGGTCAGCCCCAGCATTTT.

The V call is TRBV7-3, the J call TRBJ2-1, with a tentative D call TRBD2 (5 bases). This CDR3 spans 16 amino acids. Trimming left V 1 base short and J 4 bases short, with 14 bases between. Germline V lookup: CDR1 SGHTA, CDR2 FQGTGA. CDR3 sequence (DNA): TGTGCCAGCAGCTTAAATGGTGGCCTAGCTTACAATGAGCAGTTCTTC. It codes for CASSLNGGLAYNEQFF.

CDR3 amino acids: CASSPTRRLATETQYF. The CDR3 DNA reads TGTGCCAGCAGCCCCACTAGACGACTAGCGACAGAGACCCAGTACTTC. This chain uses TRBV7-2 with TRBJ2-5, with 8 bases lining up with TRBD2. The V gene end was trimmed by 5 bases and the J gene end by 4 bases; junction bases not matched to a gene: 12. The CDR3 runs to 16 residues. Germline V gives CDR1 SGHTA, CDR2 FQGNSA.

The gene calls are TRBV5-4 and TRBJ2-2, with TRBD1 identical over 9 bases. Germline-derived CDR1 and CDR2 are SGHNT and YYREEE (reference sequence). This CDR3 region has 15 residues. V gave up 5 bases and J gave up 2 bases; unmatched junction bases: 4. In nucleotides, the CDR3 is TGTGCCAGCAGGAGGACAGGGGACAACACCGGGGAGCTGTTTTTT. Its translation is CASRRTGDNTGELFF.

V is TRBV5-1 and J is TRBJ2-2; D is perhaps TRBD1 (6 bases). CDR1 and CDR2 from the germline V gene are SGHRS and YFSETQ. The CDR3 length is 15 residues. V was pared by 2 bases and J by 7 bases, with 15 bases between. The CDR3 DNA sequence: TGCGCCAGCAGCTTTGGTCAGGGGAGAATCGGGGAGCTGTTTTTT. Protein: CASSFGQGRIGELFF.

The chain carries TRBV10-1 and TRBJ1-4, with 9 bases that match TRBD1. The V gene end was trimmed by 4 bases and the J gene end by 6 bases; junction bases not matched to a gene: 12. Germline loops: CDR1 WNHNN, CDR2 SYGVQD (reference sequence). The CDR3 is made up of 17 amino acids. CDR3 loop: CASSASGEGQGDEKLFF. CDR3 nucleotide sequence: TGCGCCAGCAGTGCCTCCGGTGAGGGACAGGGTGATGAAAAACTGTTTTTT.

The J gene is TRBJ2-3, the V gene TRBV9, with unresolved D. The CDR3 sequence is 14 residues long. Germline lookup yields CDR1 SGDLS and CDR2 YYNGEE. V lost 0 bases and J 2 bases, leaving 7 bases between the germline ends. The DNA of the CDR3 is TGTGCCAGCAGCGTAGCTACGATCACAGATACGCAGTATTTT. Translated, it gives CASSVATITDTQYF.

The chain couples TRBV5-1 to TRBJ1-2; TRBD1 might be the D (6 bases). This CDR3 region has 15 residues. Deletions cut 6 bases from V and 5 bases from J, with 20 bases between. Germline values: CDR1 SGHRS, CDR2 YFSETQ. CDR3 amino acids: CASNQGTSLGYGYTF. The CDR3 nucleotides are TGCGCCAGCAACCAAGGGACAAGCCTCGGGTATGGCTACACCTTC. The full variable domain, its missing parts supplied by reference TRBV5-1 and TRBJ1-2, is KAGVTQTPRYLIKTRGQQVTLSCSPISGHRSVSWYQQTPGQGLQFLFEYFSETQRNKGNFPGRFSGRQFSNSRSEMNVSTLELGDSALYLCASNQGTSLGYGYTFGSGTRLTVV.

This rearrangement joins TRBV19 to TRBJ2-1, with 9 positions matching TRBD1. Trimming cost V 6 bases and J 6 bases; bases outside gene matches: 9. The CDR3 consists of 15 residues. Germline V gives CDR1 LNHDA, CDR2 SQIVND (reference sequence). CDR3 DNA sequence: TGTGCCAGTAGGAGGGGACAGGGAACTTTCAATGAGCAGTTCTTC. Translating gives CASRRGQGTFNEQFF. Full variable domain (outside the CDR3, taken from reference TRBV19 and TRBJ2-1): DGGITQSPKYLFRKEGQNVTLSCEQNLNHDAMYWYRQDPGQGLRLIYYSQIVNDFQKGDIAEGYSVSREKKESFPLTVTSAQKNPTAFYLCASRRGQGTFNEQFFGPGTRLTVL.

The rearrangement uses TRBV28 and TRBJ2-7, with TRBD2 matching over 11 bases. Per the germline V gene, CDR1 is MDHEN and CDR2 is SYDVKM. Trimming at V came to 6 bases and at J to 7 bases, leaving 8 bases not matched to a gene. The CDR3 extends over 14 amino acids. CDR3 nucleotides: TGTGCCAGCAGCCAACTAGCGGGAGTTGGAGAGCAGTACTTC. Its translation: CASSQLAGVGEQYF.

The chain employs TRBV27 and TRBJ2-1, with D perhaps TRBD2 (6 bases). CDR1 and CDR2 from the germline V gene are MNHEY and SMNVEV (reference sequence). The V end lost 6 bases, the J end lost 6 bases, and 15 bases lay between the germline ends. This CDR3 has 14 amino acids. For the CDR3, the DNA is TGTGCCAGCAGCCACGGGGGAACCTCCAATGAGCAGTTCTTC. Protein product: CASSHGGTSNEQFF.

The gene calls are TRBV28 and TRBJ2-2; a weak D match, TRBD1 (6 bases). CDR3 length: 15 residues. The germline CDR1 and CDR2 sequences are MDHEN and SYDVKM. V shed 5 bases and J shed 0 bases, with 10 bases lying between them. The CDR3 coding sequence is TGTGCCAGCAGTCCGGGACAAGCGAACACCGGGGAGCTGTTTTTT. Protein sequence: CASSPGQANTGELFF.

The chain combines TRBV19 with TRBJ2-1, with 9 bases lining up with TRBD2. V shed 3 bases, J shed 10 bases, and the junction held 10 bases outside the gene matches. This CDR3 has 15 amino acids. From germline, CDR1 is LNHDA and CDR2 SQIVND (reference sequence). The CDR3 DNA is TGTGCCAGTAGTATCTCCAGCGGGGGGACAATAGAGCAGTTCTTC. It translates to CASSISSGGTIEQFF.